This is a list of T cell receptor beta chains from one sample in a study of a mutant IDH1 vaccine in newly diagnosed glioma. Generated by immunoSEQ multiplex PCR, the TCRdb table keeps only in-frame clones and is missing some. The data hold tens of thousands of clones, with more than 75% observed a single time. For these receptors, no antigen is known. Sample: PBMCs, taken from a glioma patient whose treatment included an IDH1 peptide vaccine. These receptors were taken from a man aged 40-49 years with glioma. The CDR3 runs from the conserved cysteine through the conserved F or W. D genes are given only for firm matches. The size of a clone is reported for some rows only, either as once, few or many, or as a class for expanded clones.

abundance	v_gene	j_gene	d_gene	CDR3aa	CDR3nt
once	TRBV19	TRBJ2-7	TRBD1	CASSTFTGAEQYF	TGTGCCAGTAGTACCTTCACAGGGGCCGAGCAGTACTTC
NA	TRBV5-1	TRBJ2-1	NA	CASRTGARNEQFF	TGCGCCAGCAGAACGGGAGCTCGAAATGAGCAGTTCTTC
NA	TRBV6-5	TRBJ2-3	TRBD1	CASSFFGTGQDTQYF	TGTGCCAGCAGTTTCTTCGGGACAGGCCAAGATACGCAGTATTTT
NA	TRBV18	TRBJ2-5	TRBD2	CASSPPTAGVETQYF	TGTGCCAGCTCACCACCTACAGCGGGAGTAGAGACCCAGTACTTC
NA	TRBV4-3	TRBJ2-7	NA	CASSQALAGATYEQYF	TGCGCCAGCAGCCAAGCCCTGGCGGGGGCGACCTACGAGCAGTACTTC
NA	TRBV7-2	TRBJ2-3	TRBD1	CASHRTGVTDTQYF	TGTGCCAGCCATAGAACAGGGGTAACAGATACGCAGTATTTT
NA	TRBV6-5	TRBJ2-7	NA	CASSYAGRDSYEQYF	TGTGCCAGCAGTTACGCGGGCAGGGATTCCTACGAGCAGTACTTC
NA	TRBV7-9	TRBJ1-5	NA	CASSLSQAANQPQHF	TGTGCCAGCAGCTTGTCACAGGCCGCAAATCAGCCCCAGCATTTT
NA	TRBV6-6	TRBJ2-2	NA	CASSQPIEISTGELFF	TGTGCCAGCAGTCAGCCAATTGAGATATCCACCGGGGAGCTGTTTTTT
NA	TRBV10-1	TRBJ2-6	NA	CAKGLRPSSSGANVLTF	TGCGCCAAGGGGCTGCGACCGTCGAGCTCTGGGGCCAACGTCCTGACTTTC
NA	TRBV7-9	TRBJ1-1	NA	CASRETANTEAFF	TGTGCCAGCAGGGAGACAGCGAACACTGAAGCTTTCTTT
NA	TRBV18	TRBJ2-2	NA	CASSPRSRGELFF	TGTGCCAGCTCACCAAGGTCTCGCGGGGAGCTGTTTTTT
once	TRBV6-4	TRBJ2-2	NA	CASRHTTGELFF	TGTGCCAGCAGGCACACGACCGGGGAGCTGTTTTTT
NA	TRBV10-3	TRBJ2-7	NA	CAISRDTAYEQYF	TGTGCCATCAGTCGGGACACAGCCTACGAGCAGTACTTC
NA	TRBV5-8	TRBJ2-7	NA	CASNPRGRYEQYF	TGTGCCAGCAACCCTCGGGGCCGGTACGAGCAGTACTTC
NA	TRBV5-1	TRBJ1-2	TRBD1	CASSLTLTGSKGYTF	TGCGCCAGCAGCCTCACACTGACAGGGTCCAAAGGCTACACCTTC
NA	TRBV19	TRBJ2-7	TRBD2	CASRTSVAGEQYF	TGTGCCAGTCGGACTAGCGTGGCCGGGGAGCAGTACTTC
NA	TRBV6-6	TRBJ2-3	TRBD2	CASSSGARRDTQYF	TGTGCCAGTTCGAGCGGGGCTAGGAGAGATACGCAGTATTTT
NA	TRBV19	TRBJ1-1	NA	CASRPGEFGETEAFF	TGTGCCAGTAGACCGGGGGAATTCGGGGAGACTGAAGCTTTCTTT
NA	TRBV7-2	TRBJ1-1	TRBD1	CASSFTGDNTEAFF	TGTGCCAGCAGCTTTACAGGGGATAACACTGAAGCTTTCTTT
NA	TRBV5-4	TRBJ2-5	NA	CASSFDRYSETQYF	TGTGCCAGCAGCTTCGACAGGTATTCGGAGACCCAGTACTTC
NA	TRBV19	TRBJ2-1	NA	CASSIGRPSSYNEQFF	TGTGCCAGTAGTATAGGCAGGCCGAGCTCCTACAATGAGCAGTTCTTC
NA	TRBV2	TRBJ1-2	NA	CASSAGYYGYTF	TGTGCCAGCAGTGCAGGGTACTATGGCTACACCTTC
NA	TRBV27	TRBJ1-5	NA	CASSSGGRGWNQPQHF	TGTGCCAGCAGTTCCGGGGGACGAGGGTGGAATCAGCCCCAGCATTTT
NA	TRBV9	TRBJ2-3	NA	CASSVLTSGDTQYF	TGTGCCAGCAGCGTATTGACGAGTGGAGATACGCAGTATTTT
NA	TRBV2	TRBJ2-2	TRBD1	CASNRGNAGELFF	TGTGCCAGCAACAGGGGTAACGCCGGGGAGCTGTTTTTT
NA	TRBV5-4	TRBJ2-7	NA	CASSYGLYEQYF	TGTGCCAGCAGCTATGGACTTTACGAGCAGTACTTC
NA	TRBV7-9	TRBJ1-1	NA	CAPRGGRGTEAFF	TGTGCTCCAAGGGGGGGGAGGGGCACTGAAGCTTTCTTT
NA	TRBV6-5	TRBJ2-2	NA	CARVRGPGELFF	TGTGCCAGGGTTAGGGGTCCCGGGGAGCTGTTTTTT
NA	TRBV29-1	TRBJ2-1	TRBD2	CSGRTGLDYNEQFF	TGCAGCGGCCGAACGGGACTAGACTACAATGAGCAGTTCTTC
NA	TRBV18	TRBJ2-2	NA	CASSLAVVTNINTGELFF	TGTGCCAGCTCACTTGCGGTCGTGACGAACATAAACACCGGGGAGCTGTTTTTT
NA	TRBV25-1	TRBJ2-3	NA	CASSEFTRRADTQYF	TGTGCCAGCAGTGAATTTACCCGACGGGCAGATACGCAGTATTTT
NA	TRBV27	TRBJ2-1	TRBD2	CASSASGSGPYNEQFF	TGTGCCAGCAGCGCTAGCGGTAGCGGCCCATACAATGAGCAGTTCTTC
NA	TRBV4-2	TRBJ1-2	NA	CASSQDSGNRGNGYTF	TGTGCCAGCAGCCAGGACAGCGGTAATAGAGGAAATGGCTACACCTTC
few	TRBV29-1	TRBJ2-7	NA	CSVGGSESYEQYF	TGCAGCGTTGGTGGTTCGGAGTCCTACGAGCAGTACTTC
NA	TRBV6-1	TRBJ1-2	NA	CASSTLEQGFTHTF	TGTGCCAGCAGTACCCTTGAACAGGGCTTCACTCACACCTTC
NA	TRBV27	TRBJ1-2	NA	CASSLYPGAMYGYTF	TGTGCCAGCAGTTTATATCCAGGCGCGATGTATGGCTACACCTTC
once	TRBV18	TRBJ1-2	NA	CASSLGLEFGDGYTF	TGTGCCAGCTCCCTAGGTCTTGAGTTTGGTGATGGCTACACCTTC
NA	TRBV27	TRBJ2-5	TRBD2	CASSLSALAGGQTQYF	TGTGCCAGCAGTTTATCGGCACTAGCGGGAGGTCAGACCCAGTACTTC
NA	TRBV18	TRBJ2-7	NA	CASSPPQTDEQYF	TGTGCCAGCTCACCACCCCAGACGGACGAGCAGTACTTC
NA	TRBV2	TRBJ2-2	NA	CASSGRPQNTGELFF	TGTGCCAGCAGTGGGCGACCTCAGAACACCGGGGAGCTGTTTTTT
few	TRBV7-3	TRBJ2-2	TRBD2	CASSTSGRVSTGELFF	TGTGCCAGCAGCACGAGCGGGAGGGTTAGCACCGGGGAGCTGTTTTTT
NA	TRBV27	TRBJ2-7	TRBD1	CASQQYRDRTYEQYF	TGTGCCAGCCAACAGTACCGGGACAGGACCTACGAGCAGTACTTC
NA	TRBV5-1	TRBJ2-5	NA	CASSLTRLAAQYF	TGCGCCAGCAGCTTGACTCGTTTGGCGGCCCAGTACTTC
NA	TRBV9	TRBJ1-1	NA	CASSGPVKTEAFF	TGTGCCAGCAGCGGCCCGGTTAAAACTGAAGCTTTCTTT
once	TRBV7-9	TRBJ2-1	TRBD1	CASSATGAPVF	TGTGCCAGCAGCGCGACAGGGGCTCCGGTCTTC
once	TRBV25-1	TRBJ2-1	TRBD2	CASSPPGTSGRIEQFF	TGTGCCAGCAGTCCTCCCGGGACTAGCGGGAGGATTGAGCAGTTCTTC
NA	TRBV5-1	TRBJ2-5	NA	CASSLGPGKGETQYF	TGCGCCAGCAGCTTGGGTCCAGGGAAGGGAGAGACCCAGTACTTC
NA	TRBV7-3	TRBJ1-3	NA	CASSSTGISGNTIYF	TGTGCCAGCAGCTCAACAGGGATCTCTGGAAACACCATATATTTT
NA	TRBV5-1	TRBJ1-1	NA	CASSYRQENTEAFF	TGCGCCAGCAGCTATAGACAGGAAAACACTGAAGCTTTCTTT
NA	TRBV5-4	TRBJ1-2	TRBD1	CASSPSQGANYGYTF	TGTGCCAGCAGCCCCTCCCAGGGGGCTAACTATGGCTACACCTTC
NA	TRBV19	TRBJ2-2	NA	CASRPGETNTGELFF	TGTGCCAGTAGGCCAGGGGAAACGAACACCGGGGAGCTGTTTTTT
NA	TRBV9	TRBJ2-5	NA	CASSVGPQETQYF	TGTGCCAGCAGCGTAGGACCCCAAGAGACCCAGTACTTC
NA	TRBV2	TRBJ2-5	TRBD1	CASSRQGILQETQYF	TGTGCCAGCAGTCGACAGGGGATACTTCAAGAGACCCAGTACTTC
NA	TRBV18	TRBJ1-2	NA	CASSSGTANYGYTF	TGTGCCAGCTCATCCGGGACCGCCAACTATGGCTACACCTTC
once	TRBV6-5	TRBJ1-3	NA	CASSYSLRGGGNTIYF	TGTGCCAGCAGTTACTCTCTGAGGGGAGGTGGAAACACCATATATTTT
NA	TRBV9	TRBJ2-7	NA	CASSVGPQGSHEQYF	TGTGCCAGCAGCGTAGGACCACAGGGAAGCCACGAGCAGTACTTC
NA	TRBV27	TRBJ2-5	TRBD1	CASSLAWDRVRETQYF	TGTGCCAGCAGTTTAGCCTGGGACAGGGTGCGGGAGACCCAGTACTTC
NA	TRBV19	TRBJ2-2	NA	CASHGGRRTGELFF	TGTGCCAGTCACGGAGGGAGACGCACCGGGGAGCTGTTTTTT